This T cell receptor (beta chain) was sequenced for a study of T cell repertoires in cytomegalovirus infection (dated by TCRdb to between 2018 and 2021). About the study as a whole: Peptide stimulations targeted recently identified HLA-C-restricted CMV epitopes, whose presentation resists viral immunomodulation, together with well-studied HLA-B-restricted epitopes. The HLA type of each donor mattered for the analysis, because public TCR beta signatures pointed to carriage of CMV infection along with the matching HLA type.

In light of the paper, this sample's treatment or condition label describes: in vitro stimulation with specific CMV peptide epitopes to enrich CMV-specific T cells. These reads were obtained on an Illumina HiSeq 1500. TCRdb reran the public reads through fastp at Q25 and MiXCR, keeping productive beta chains. Every entry covers one CDR3 protein and lists the most common genes and DNA from its rows. A total of 150,000 to 200,000 distinct CDR3 sequences appear in this sample, about 20% of them only once. 25% of the sample is in the top ten clones. Concerning this clonotype itself: What antigen it recognizes has not been identified. No base quality information exists; no much larger clone differs at one position.

Results and caveats for the whole study, not just this receptor: Carriers of CMV infection plus the relevant HLA type were discriminated by the cumulative frequency of public TCR beta family members in the study cohort and in an independent approximately 340-donor cohort. The ex vivo response was dominated by HLA-C-restricted CMV-specific TCR beta clonotypes, and the single most frequent clonotype in two of eight donors was supplied by these HLA-C-restricted clonotypes.

The source is a human donor in good health (CMV status not recorded). Some clones in this sample may be carry-over from other donors' samples. The specimen was CD8+ T cells from cultured PBMCs, collected from culture after CMV antigen stimulation.

The sequenced DNA: TGTGCCATCAGTGAGAGCTTCACACGGCGGGGAGGGGGGTGCTCGGAGACCCAGTACTTC. Its translation reads: CAISESFTRRGGGCSETQYF. Here the chain combines TRBV10-3 and TRBJ2-5, with a tentative D gene TRBD2 over 7 matching bases. The CDR3 covers 20 residues, taking in both the cysteine and the phenylalanine. The only DNA kept is the CDR3, 60 bases in frame from the first base. A distance of 30 bases separates the germline ends of V and J, which lose 2 bases and 5 bases respectively. From a lookup of the germline V gene, CDR1 and CDR2 are ENHRY and SYGVKD.